This T cell receptor (beta chain) is drawn from a study of cytomegalovirus exposure and HLA in healthy donors. V shed 6 bases, J shed 2 bases, and the junction held 3 bases outside the gene matches. From germline, CDR1 is ENHRY and CDR2 SYGVKD. The CDR3 length is 13 residues. Details on this clone: The antigen remains unidentified.

The PCR contained 60 Vbeta and 13 Jbeta primers. TCRdb keeps only in-frame clones here, not all; method: immunoSEQ multiplex PCR. The sample has fewer than 200,000 clones, about 85% seen once; the top ten hold less than 1.3%. Study-level findings and limits: The study designated 160 or so TCR beta chains cytomegalovirus-associated. There were several of the most significant clusters that appeared linked to common viral pathogens in a later analysis. There were some public TCRs occurring in many donors, but most TCR sequences were rare. Researchers reported from a later analysis that most CMV-associated TCR beta chains appeared HLA-restricted.

The sequence came from a boy aged 2 to 9 in good health and CMV-seronegative. The chain joins TRBV10-3 to TRBJ2-7; TRBD2 matches 8 bases. Sample: PBMCs. CDR3 region: CAIRGTRTYEQYF. In nucleotides, the CDR3 is TGTGCCATCAGAGGGACTAGAACCTACGAGCAGTACTTC.